This T cell receptor beta chain was observed in a study of a mutant IDH1 vaccine in newly diagnosed glioma (dated by TCRdb to about 2021). For the wider study: Vaccination was initiated 4-6 weeks after radiotherapy alone, or concurrently with temozolomide cycles in the chemotherapy-containing groups. Of the roughly 34 treated patients, approximately 60% were male and about 40% were female, and a mean age of roughly 41 years was recorded. Before enrollment, most patients had been given radiochemotherapy with temozolomide as standard therapy, while the rest had received either radiotherapy alone or temozolomide alone. The week-35 safety follow-up was designated visit V12, and the week-47 end of study was designated visit V13. Six visits were used for peripheral blood collection: V03 (baseline), V05, V07, V10, V12 and V13. Longitudinal TCRB deep sequencing was performed for 25 to 30 treated patients wherever samples were available for exploratory analyses. The investigation overall reported the following: PBMC samples for TCRB deep sequencing were selected based on availability. The authors noted that analyses of patient blood samples could not be reproduced because of sample limitations. Vaccine-induced immune responses across multiple MHC alleles were detected in 90% to 95% of patients. Changes in the top peripheral T cell clonotypes picked up by TCRB sequencing did not appear to be linked to pseudoprogression.

In the paper's terms, the time point label means: week 35, safety follow-up. Each vaccine dose was 300 ug of a 20-mer mutant IDH1 peptide in Montanide, given subcutaneously with topical imiquimod. Patients were given eight vaccinations, in weeks 1, 3, 5, 7, 11, 15, 19 and 23, which matched visits V03 through V10. All donors had newly diagnosed IDH1-mutant astrocytomas of WHO grade 3 or 4 that showed loss of nuclear ATRX. The samples were drawn from NOA16, a multicentre, single-arm, open-label phase I trial in Germany that tested a mutant IDH1 peptide vaccine in humans for the first time. Genomic DNA for TCRB sequencing was extracted from EDTA blood using the DNeasy Blood and Tissue Kit. As encoded in the germline V gene, CDR1 is MNHEY while CDR2 is SVGAGI. V sheds 5 bases and J sheds 3 bases, leaving 14 bases between their ends. The CDR3, from cysteine to phenylalanine, totals 15 residues. The kept DNA is CDR3 alone, 45 bases in frame from the first base.

Receptors were amplified or captured by the immunoSEQ multiplex PCR assay. Rearranged TCR beta chain sequences were amplified with the hsTCRB Kit following the manufacturer's protocol. An Illumina MiSeq was used to sequence the TCRB libraries. As for the authors' bioinformatics: Demultiplexing, trimming and gene mapping were performed with the kit vendor's proprietary platform. TCRdb stores this immuneACCESS table with in-frame sequences only. Part of the clones is absent; in the studies checked, under half of the shortfall reflects unresolved V genes, and no reason is known for the rest. For V, J and clone size, that table is used; D and trimming come from the DNA. A total of about 54,000 clones appear in this sample, less than 90% of them only once. The ten largest clones take up approximately 4% of the sample. Concerning this clone: The antigen this receptor binds is unknown. There are no base qualities to consult, and no much larger clone falls within one base.

The chain joins TRBV6-5 to TRBJ1-5, with the D segment identity uncertain. The sequences come from PBMCs, collected from a glioma patient whose treatment included an IDH1 peptide vaccine. The receptor was derived from a woman aged 18-29 years with glioma. At the DNA level, the sequence is TGTGCCAGCAGTCTCCGGGCGATCAACAATCAGCCCCAGCATTTT. It translates to CASSLRAINNQPQHF.